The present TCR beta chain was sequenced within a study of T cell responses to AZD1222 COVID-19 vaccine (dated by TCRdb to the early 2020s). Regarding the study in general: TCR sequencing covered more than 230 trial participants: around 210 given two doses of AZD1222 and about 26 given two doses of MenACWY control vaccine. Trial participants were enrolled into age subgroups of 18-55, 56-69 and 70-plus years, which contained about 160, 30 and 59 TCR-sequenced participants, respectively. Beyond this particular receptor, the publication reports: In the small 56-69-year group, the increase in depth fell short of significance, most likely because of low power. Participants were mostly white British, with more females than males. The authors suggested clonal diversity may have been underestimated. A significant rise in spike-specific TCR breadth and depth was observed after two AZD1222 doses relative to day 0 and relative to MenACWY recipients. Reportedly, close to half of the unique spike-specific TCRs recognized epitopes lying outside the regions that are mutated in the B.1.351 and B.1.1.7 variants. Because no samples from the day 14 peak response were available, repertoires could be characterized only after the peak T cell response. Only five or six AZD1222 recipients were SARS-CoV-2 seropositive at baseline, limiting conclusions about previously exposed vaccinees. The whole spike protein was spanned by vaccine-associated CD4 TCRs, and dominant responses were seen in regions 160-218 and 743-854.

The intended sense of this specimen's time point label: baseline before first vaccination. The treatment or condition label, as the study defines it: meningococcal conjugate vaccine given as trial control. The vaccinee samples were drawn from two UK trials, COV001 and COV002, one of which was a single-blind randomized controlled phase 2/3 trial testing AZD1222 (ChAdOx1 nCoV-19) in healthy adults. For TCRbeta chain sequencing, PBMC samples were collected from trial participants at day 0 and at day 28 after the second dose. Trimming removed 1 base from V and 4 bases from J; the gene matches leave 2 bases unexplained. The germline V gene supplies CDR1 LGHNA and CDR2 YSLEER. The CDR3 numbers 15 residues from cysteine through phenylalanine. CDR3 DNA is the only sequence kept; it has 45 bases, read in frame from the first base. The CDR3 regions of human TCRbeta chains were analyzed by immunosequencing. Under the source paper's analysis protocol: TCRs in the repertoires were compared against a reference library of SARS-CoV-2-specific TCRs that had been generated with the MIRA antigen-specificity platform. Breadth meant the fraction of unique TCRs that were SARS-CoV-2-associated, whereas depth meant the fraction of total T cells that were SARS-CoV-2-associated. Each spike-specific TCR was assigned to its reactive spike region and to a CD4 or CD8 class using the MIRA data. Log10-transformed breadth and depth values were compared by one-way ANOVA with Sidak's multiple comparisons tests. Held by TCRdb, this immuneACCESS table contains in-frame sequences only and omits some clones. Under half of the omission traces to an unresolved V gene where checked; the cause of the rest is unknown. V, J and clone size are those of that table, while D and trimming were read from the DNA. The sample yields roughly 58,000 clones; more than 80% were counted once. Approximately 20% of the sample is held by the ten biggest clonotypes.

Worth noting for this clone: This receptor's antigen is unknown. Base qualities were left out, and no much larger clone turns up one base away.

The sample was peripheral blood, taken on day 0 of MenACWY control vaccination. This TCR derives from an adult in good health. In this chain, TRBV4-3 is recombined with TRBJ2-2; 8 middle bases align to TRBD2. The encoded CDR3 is CASSQAGGATGELFF. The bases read TGCGCCAGCAGCCAAGCGGGAGGGGCCACCGGGGAGCTGTTTTTT.